The T cell receptor (beta chain) described here comes from a study of blood T cell repertoires in COVID-19. Some clones are missing from TCRdb's copy, which holds only in-frame ones; the method was immunoSEQ multiplex PCR. The sample carries 150,000 to 200,000 clones, about 77% recorded once. The CDR3 has 16 amino acids. Germline V gene lookup returns CDR1 SGHRS and CDR2 YFSETQ. With V trimmed by 0 bases and J by 1 base, 3 bases remained unmatched. In its sample, this clone was seen many times. The chain combines TRBV5-1 with TRBJ2-2, with TRBD2 matching 7 bases. The specimen was peripheral blood. The sequence derives from a woman of 80 years or more with active or convalescent COVID-19. In DNA form, the CDR3 reads TGCGCCAGCAGCTTGGAAAGCGGGGTGAACACCGGGGAGCTGTTTTTT. Residues: CASSLESGVNTGELFF.